This TCR beta chain was captured by sequencing in a study of control samples from healthy donors and cancer patients (dated by TCRdb to the early 2020s). The method was the immunoSEQ multiplex PCR assay. TCRdb retrieved this table from immuneACCESS and kept in-frame rearrangements only. Not all clones are present; in checked studies, unresolved V genes account for under half, and no reason is known for the remainder. The sample contains 120,000 to 150,000 clones, 75% to 95% of them found a single time. The ten biggest clones cover under 9% of the sample. CDR3 length: 14 amino acids, cysteine to phenylalanine. Just CDR3 DNA is preserved here, 42 bases in frame from base 1. V was cut back by 0 bases and J by 8 bases, leaving a gap of 10 bases between them. Reading the germline V gene gives CDR1 SGHVT and CDR2 SQSDAQ. Notes on this clone: The antigen it recognizes is unknown. Base qualities are not at hand, and no much larger clone is one base apart.

Input material: blood. Recombination joined TRBV7-4 with TRBJ1-4, with TRBD1 tentatively as D gene (6 bases match). The receptor comes from a man between 18 and 35 years old in good health. The CDR3 here reads CASSLARGWEKLFF. The DNA is as follows: TGTGCCAGCAGCTTAGCCAGGGGATGGGAAAAACTGTTTTTT.